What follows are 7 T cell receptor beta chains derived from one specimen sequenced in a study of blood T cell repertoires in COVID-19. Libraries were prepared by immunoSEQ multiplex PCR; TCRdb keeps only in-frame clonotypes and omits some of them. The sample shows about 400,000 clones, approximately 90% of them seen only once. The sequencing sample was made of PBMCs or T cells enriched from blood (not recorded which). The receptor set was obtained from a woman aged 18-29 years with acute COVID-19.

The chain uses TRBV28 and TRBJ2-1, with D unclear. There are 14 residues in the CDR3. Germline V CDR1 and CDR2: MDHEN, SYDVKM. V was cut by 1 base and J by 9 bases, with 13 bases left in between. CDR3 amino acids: CASSLSTRSSEQFF. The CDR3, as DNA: TGTGCCAGCAGTTTATCGACAAGGTCTTCTGAGCAGTTCTTC.

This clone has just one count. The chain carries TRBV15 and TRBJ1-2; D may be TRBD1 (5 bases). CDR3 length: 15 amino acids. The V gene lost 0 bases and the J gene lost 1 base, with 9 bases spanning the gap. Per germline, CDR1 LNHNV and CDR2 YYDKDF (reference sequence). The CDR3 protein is CATSRERRDNYGYTF. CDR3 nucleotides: TGTGCCACCAGCAGAGAGCGCAGGGATAACTATGGCTACACCTTC.

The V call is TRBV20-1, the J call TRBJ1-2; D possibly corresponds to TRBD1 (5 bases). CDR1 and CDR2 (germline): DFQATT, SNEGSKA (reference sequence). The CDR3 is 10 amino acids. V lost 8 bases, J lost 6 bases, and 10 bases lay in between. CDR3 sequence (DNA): TGCAGTTCGGAGGGGAATGGCTACACCTTC. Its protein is CSSEGNGYTF.

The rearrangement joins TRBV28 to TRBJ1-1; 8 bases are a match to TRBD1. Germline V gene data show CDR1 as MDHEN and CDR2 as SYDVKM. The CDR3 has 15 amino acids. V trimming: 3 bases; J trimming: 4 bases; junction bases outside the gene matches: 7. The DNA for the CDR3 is TGTGCCAGCAGTTTGGACAGGGAGGTTGTCACTGAAGCTTTCTTT. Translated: CASSLDREVVTEAFF.

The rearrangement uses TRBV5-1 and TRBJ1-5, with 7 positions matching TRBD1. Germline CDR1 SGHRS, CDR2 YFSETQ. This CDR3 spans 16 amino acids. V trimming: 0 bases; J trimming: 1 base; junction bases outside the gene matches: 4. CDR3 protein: CASSLEGTASNQPQHF. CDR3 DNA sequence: TGCGCCAGCAGCTTGGAAGGGACAGCAAGCAATCAGCCCCAGCATTTT.

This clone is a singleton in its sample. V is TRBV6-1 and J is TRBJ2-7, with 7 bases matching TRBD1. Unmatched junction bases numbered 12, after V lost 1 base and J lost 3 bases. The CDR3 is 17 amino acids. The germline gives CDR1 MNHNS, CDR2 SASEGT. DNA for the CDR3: TGTGCCAGCAGTGAAGTCTTGAACCCGGGACAGTACTACGAGCAGTACTTC. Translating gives CASSEVLNPGQYYEQYF.

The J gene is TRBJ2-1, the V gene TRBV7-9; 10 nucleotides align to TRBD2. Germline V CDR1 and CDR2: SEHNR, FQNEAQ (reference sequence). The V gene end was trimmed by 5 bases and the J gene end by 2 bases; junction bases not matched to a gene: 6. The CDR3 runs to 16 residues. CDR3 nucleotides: TGTGCCAGCAGCACTATCCTAGCGGGGGCCTACAATGAGCAGTTCTTC. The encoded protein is CASSTILAGAYNEQFF. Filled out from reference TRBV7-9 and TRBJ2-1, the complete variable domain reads DTGVSQNPRHKITKRGQNVTFRCDPISEHNRLYWYRQTLGQGPEFLTYFQNEAQLEKSRLLSDRFSAERPKGSFSTLEIQRTEQGDSAMYLCASSTILAGAYNEQFFGPGTRLTVL.